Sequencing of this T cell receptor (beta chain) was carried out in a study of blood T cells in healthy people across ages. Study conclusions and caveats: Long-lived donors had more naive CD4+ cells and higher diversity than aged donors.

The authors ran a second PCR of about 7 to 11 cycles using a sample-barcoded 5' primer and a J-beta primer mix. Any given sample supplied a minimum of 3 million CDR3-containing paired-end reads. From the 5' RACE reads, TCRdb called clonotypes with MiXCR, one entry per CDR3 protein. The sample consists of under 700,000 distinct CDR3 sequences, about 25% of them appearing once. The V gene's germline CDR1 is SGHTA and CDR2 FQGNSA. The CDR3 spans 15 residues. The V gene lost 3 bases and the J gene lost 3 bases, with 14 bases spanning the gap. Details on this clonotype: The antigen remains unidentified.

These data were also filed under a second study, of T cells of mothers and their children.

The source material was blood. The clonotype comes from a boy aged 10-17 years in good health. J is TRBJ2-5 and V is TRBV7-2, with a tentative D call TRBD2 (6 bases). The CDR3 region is CASSLAGGGKETQYF. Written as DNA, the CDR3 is TGTGCCAGCAGCTTGGCGGGTGGGGGGAAAGAGACCCAGTACTTC.